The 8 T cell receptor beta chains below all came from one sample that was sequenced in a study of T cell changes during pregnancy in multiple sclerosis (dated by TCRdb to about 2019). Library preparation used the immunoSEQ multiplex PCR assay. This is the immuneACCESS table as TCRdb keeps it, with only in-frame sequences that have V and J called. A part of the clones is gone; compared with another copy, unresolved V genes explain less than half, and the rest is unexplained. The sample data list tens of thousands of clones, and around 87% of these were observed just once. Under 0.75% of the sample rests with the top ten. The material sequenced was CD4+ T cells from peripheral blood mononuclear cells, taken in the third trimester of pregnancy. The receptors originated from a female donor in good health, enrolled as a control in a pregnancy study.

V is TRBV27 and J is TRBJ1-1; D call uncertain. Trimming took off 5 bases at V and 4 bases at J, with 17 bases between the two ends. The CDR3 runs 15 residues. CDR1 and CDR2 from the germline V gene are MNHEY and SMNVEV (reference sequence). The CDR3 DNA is TGTGCCAGCAGTCCCCCAACCGGACTAGGCACTGAAGCTTTCTTT. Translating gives CASSPPTGLGTEAFF.

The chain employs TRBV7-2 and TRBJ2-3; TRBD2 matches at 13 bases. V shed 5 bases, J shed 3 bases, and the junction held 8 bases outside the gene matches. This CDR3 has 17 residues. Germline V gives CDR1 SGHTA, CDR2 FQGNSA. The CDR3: CASSPGLAGVGTDTQYF. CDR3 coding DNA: TGTGCCAGCAGCCCCGGACTAGCGGGAGTGGGGACAGATACGCAGTATTTT.

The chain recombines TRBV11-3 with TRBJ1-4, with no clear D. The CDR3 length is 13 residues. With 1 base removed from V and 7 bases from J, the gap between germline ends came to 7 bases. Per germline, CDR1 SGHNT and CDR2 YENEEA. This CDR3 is CASSLGAREKLFF. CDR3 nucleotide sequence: TGTGCCAGCAGCTTAGGGGCCCGTGAAAAACTGTTTTTT. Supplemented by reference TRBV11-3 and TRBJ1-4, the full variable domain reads EAGVVQSPRYKIIEKKQPVAFWCNPISGHNTLYWYLQNLGQGPELLIRYENEEAVDDSQLPKDRFSAERLKGVDSTLKIQPAELGDSAVYLCASSLGAREKLFFGSGTQLSVL.

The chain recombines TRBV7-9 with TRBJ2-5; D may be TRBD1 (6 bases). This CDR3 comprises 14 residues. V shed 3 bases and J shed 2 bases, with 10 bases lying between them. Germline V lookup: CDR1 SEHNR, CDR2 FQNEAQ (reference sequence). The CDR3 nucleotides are TGTGCCAGCAGCTTTTGGACAGCGCAAGAGACCCAGTACTTC. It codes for CASSFWTAQETQYF.

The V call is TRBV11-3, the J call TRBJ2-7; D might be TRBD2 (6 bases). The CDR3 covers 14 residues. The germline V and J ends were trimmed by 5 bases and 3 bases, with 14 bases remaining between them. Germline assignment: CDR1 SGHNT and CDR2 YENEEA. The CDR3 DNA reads TGTGCCAGCAGCCCCGGCGGGGCGGACTACGAGCAGTACTTC. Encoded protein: CASSPGGADYEQYF.

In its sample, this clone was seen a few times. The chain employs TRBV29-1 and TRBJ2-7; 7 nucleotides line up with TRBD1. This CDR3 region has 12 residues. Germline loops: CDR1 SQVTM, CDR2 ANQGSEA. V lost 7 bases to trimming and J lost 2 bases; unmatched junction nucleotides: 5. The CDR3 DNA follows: TGCAGCGCCCGGACAGGACCCTACGAGCAGTACTTC. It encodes CSARTGPYEQYF.

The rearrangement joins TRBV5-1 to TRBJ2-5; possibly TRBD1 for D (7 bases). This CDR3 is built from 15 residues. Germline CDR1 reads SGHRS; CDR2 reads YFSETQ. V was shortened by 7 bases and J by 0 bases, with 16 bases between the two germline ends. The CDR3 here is CASRQGGAYQETQYF. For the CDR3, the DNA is TGCGCCAGCCGTCAGGGGGGCGCGTACCAAGAGACCCAGTACTTC. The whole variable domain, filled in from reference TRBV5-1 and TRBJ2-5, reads KAGVTQTPRYLIKTRGQQVTLSCSPISGHRSVSWYQQTPGQGLQFLFEYFSETQRNKGNFPGRFSGRQFSNSRSEMNVSTLELGDSALYLCASRQGGAYQETQYFGPGTRLLVL.

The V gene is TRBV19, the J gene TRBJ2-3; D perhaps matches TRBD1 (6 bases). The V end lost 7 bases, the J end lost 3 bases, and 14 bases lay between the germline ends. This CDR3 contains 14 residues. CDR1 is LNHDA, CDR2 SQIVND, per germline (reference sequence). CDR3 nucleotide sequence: TGTGCCAGTACCCTCAGGGGATCAACAGATACGCAGTATTTT. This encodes CASTLRGSTDTQYF.